This T cell receptor (beta chain) was captured in a study of cytomegalovirus exposure and HLA in healthy donors. Study-level points and caveats: As a later analysis revealed, most CMV-associated TCR beta chains appeared HLA-restricted.

Germline V gives CDR1 MNHEY, CDR2 SVGAGI. V was trimmed by 3 bases and J by 2 bases, leaving 14 bases between them. The length of the CDR3 is 15 residues. On this clone itself: The target antigen is unknown.

A multiplex PCR was run with 60 Vbeta primers and 13 Jbeta primers. Using immunoSEQ multiplex PCR, the repertoire was profiled, and TCRdb retains in-frame clones only, with some absent. The data show about 190,000 clones, more than 75% seen once. Sequencing was performed on PBMCs. The clonotype was recovered from a woman in her 50s in good health and CMV-seropositive. The chain links TRBV6-5 to TRBJ2-7; D is undetermined. The CDR3 DNA is TGTGCCAGCAGTTATTCCGGGTACGTTCCCTACGAGCAGTACTTC. It translates to CASSYSGYVPYEQYF.